The source of this TCR beta chain is a study of T cells after posttransplantation cyclophosphamide. Points from the study as a whole: Tissue-infiltrating T cells from skin or gut overlapped little with blood T cells. Donor CD8+ memory clones often dominated recipient blood repertoires at later times. Recipient CMV seropositivity and CMV reactivation strongly tracked TRB clonality.

Only in-frame clones appear in the TCRdb table, and some are missing; sequencing was by immunoSEQ multiplex PCR. The sample has about 6,700 clones; more than 75% are singletons. Cyclophosphamide on days +3 and +4 followed busulfan-fludarabine conditioning and a marrow graft. Turning to this clone: Its specificity is not known.

Per germline, CDR1 SGHRS and CDR2 YFSETQ. The CDR3 runs to 14 residues. The V and J ends lost 4 bases and 8 bases respectively, with 18 bases between them. The starting material was PBMCs, obtained after allogeneic stem cell transplant with posttransplant cyclophosphamide. The chain links TRBV5-1 to TRBJ1-2, with no clear D. This TCR derives from a female patient aged 50-59 years who received an allogeneic stem cell transplant from a related donor, was CMV-positive, and had no GVHD. Some T cells may be the graft donor's. The CDR3, as DNA: TGCGCCAGCAGCCACGGGGAGGGCGCAGTAGGCTACACCTTC. Its translation is CASSHGEGAVGYTF.